This T cell receptor (beta chain) was observed in a study of Graves' ophthalmopathy and Graves' hyperthyroidism. The study's findings and limits: Blood samples also showed most expanded thyroid clonotypes exceeding 0.001 frequency.

This clonotype occurred many times. Its antigen remains unidentified. As the template, RNA transcripts were used to amplify TCR beta CDR3 regions. First-round RT-PCR employed HTBI primers, with a second-round multiplex PCR after it. TCRdb called the multiplex PCR reads again in MiXCR, with one record for every CDR3 protein. The data contain about 240,000 distinct CDR3 sequences, around 45% of them seen just once; the ten biggest clones take up approximately 51%. The diagnosis was founded upon clinical symptoms, serum thyroxine, TRAb, thyroid ultrasound and orbital computed tomography. The CDR3 has 15 amino acids. CDR1 is KGHDR and CDR2 is SFDVKD in the germline V gene. Between the trimmed V and J ends, which lost 8 bases and 8 bases, there was a span of 23 bases.

The sequencing sample was made of peripheral blood. The chain uses TRBV24-1 and TRBJ1-2; weak D call: TRBD1 (5 bases). The TCR was taken from an adult man with Graves' ophthalmopathy. Written as DNA, the CDR3 is TGTGCCACCAACCGGGACGGGCAACGAGGAGAAGGCTACACCTTC. Its protein is CATNRDGQRGEGYTF.